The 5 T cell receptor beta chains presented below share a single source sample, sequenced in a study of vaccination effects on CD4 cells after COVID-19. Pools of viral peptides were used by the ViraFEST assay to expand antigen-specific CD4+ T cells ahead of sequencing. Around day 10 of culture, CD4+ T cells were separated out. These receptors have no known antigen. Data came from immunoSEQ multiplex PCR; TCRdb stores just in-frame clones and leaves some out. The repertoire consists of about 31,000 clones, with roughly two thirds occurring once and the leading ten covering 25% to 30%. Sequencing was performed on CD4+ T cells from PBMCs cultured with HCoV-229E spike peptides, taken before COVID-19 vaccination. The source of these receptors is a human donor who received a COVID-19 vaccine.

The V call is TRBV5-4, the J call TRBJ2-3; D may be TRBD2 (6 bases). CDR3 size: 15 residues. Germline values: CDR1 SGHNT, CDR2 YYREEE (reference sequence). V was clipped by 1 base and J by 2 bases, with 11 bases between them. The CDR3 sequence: CASSLMGTYTDTQYF. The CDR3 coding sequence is TGTGCCAGCAGCTTGATGGGGACTTACACAGATACGCAGTATTTT.

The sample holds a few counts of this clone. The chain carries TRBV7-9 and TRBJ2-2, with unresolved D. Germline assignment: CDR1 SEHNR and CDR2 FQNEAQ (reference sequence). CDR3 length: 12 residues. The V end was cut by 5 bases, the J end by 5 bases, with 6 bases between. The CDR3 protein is CASSVETGELFF. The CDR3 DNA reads TGTGCCAGCAGCGTAGAAACCGGGGAGCTGTTTTTT.

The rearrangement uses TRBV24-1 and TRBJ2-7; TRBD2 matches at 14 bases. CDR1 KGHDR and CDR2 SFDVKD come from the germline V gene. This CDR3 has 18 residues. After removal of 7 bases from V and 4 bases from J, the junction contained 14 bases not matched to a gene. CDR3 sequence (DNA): TGTGCCACCAGCTTTGGACTAGCGGGGGGACGCCCCTCATACGAGCAGTACTTC. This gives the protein CATSFGLAGGRPSYEQYF.

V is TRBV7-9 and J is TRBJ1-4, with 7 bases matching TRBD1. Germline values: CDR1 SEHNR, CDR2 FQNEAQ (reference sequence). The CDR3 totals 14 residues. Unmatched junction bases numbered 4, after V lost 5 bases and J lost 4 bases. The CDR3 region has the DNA TGTGCCAGCAGCCAGACAGGGATTAATGAAAAACTGTTTTTT. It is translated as CASSQTGINEKLFF.

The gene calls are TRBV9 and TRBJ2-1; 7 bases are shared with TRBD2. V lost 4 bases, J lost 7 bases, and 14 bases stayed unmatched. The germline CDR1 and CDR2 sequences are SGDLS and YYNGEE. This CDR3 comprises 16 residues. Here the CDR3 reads CASSTRDFTGGNEQFF. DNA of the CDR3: TGTGCCAGCAGCACAAGGGACTTTACGGGAGGTAATGAGCAGTTCTTC.